Listed here is a single T cell receptor (beta chain). Germline V gene sequence: CDR1 MGHDK, CDR2 SYGVNS. The ends lost 2 bases at V and 5 bases at J; junction bases unmatched: 5. The CDR3 is made up of 15 amino acids. Method: immunoSEQ multiplex PCR; TCRdb's copy keeps in-frame clones and lacks some. The sample gives around 1,900,000 clones, roughly 93% of which show up once; 1.5% to 2% is in the top ten. This specimen belongs to a study of shared clonotypes between healthy human individuals. As for the study in general: Per donor, three plates held CD4 naive cells, three held CD4 memory, two held CD8 naive and one held CD8 memory.

It was CD45RO-negative cells, positively selected for CCR7, that made up naive CD8 cells, with terminally differentiated effector memory CD45RA+ cells excluded. Only Caucasian adults living in Nashville, Tennessee served as donors. The V gene is TRBV25-1, the J gene TRBJ2-7; 11 bases agree with TRBD1. The TCR sequence derives from a man younger than 30 in good health. Some clones in this sample may be carry-over from other donors' samples. Specimen: naive CD8+ T cells from PBMCs. The chain's CDR3 is CASSERVGQGDEQYF. CDR3 nucleotides: TGTGCCAGCAGTGAACGGGTGGGACAGGGGGACGAGCAGTACTTC.